This record concerns one T cell receptor beta chain sequence. Its antigen is currently not known. No quality values exist for individual bases; no much larger clone is one base distant. From each donor, a single peripheral blood sample of about 110 mL on average was drawn into heparinised tubes. Naive, central memory, regulatory and stem cell-like memory CD4+ T cells were sorted on a BD FACSAria II using a panel including CD45RO, CCR7, CD25, CD127, CD95 and CD27. Purity was above 98% for every sorted population. PBMCs were isolated right away by Lymphoprep density gradient centrifugation and were stained directly, without culture. Samples were stained and sorted in pairs, with one healthy donor and one patient per experiment, so that batch effects were minimized. The record originates from a study of beta chain features in type 1 diabetes listed by TCRdb under 2018. Study-level background: Mean age, gender distribution, total cell number and subset yield did not differ between patients and healthy donors. A total of approximately 99,000,000 sorted cells were examined across all samples, and RNA yield correlated strongly with the number of cells per subset. Naive and central memory subsets were obtained from all 30 or so donors, but regulatory and stem cell-like memory subsets were isolated from only 8 patients and roughly eight healthy donors. The study compared TCRB repertoires of sorted circulating CD4+ T cell subsets between recently diagnosed type 1 diabetes patients and matched healthy donors.

Overall study outcomes, separate from this receptor: Shorter templates might have been favored by PCR, but patient and control samples were amplified and corrected together, so both groups would have been affected equally by any skew. Because cDNA rather than genomic DNA was sequenced, highly expressing activated cells could have been over-represented, although no difference in activation and CD3 levels was found between groups. A moderate but significant shortening of TCRB CDR3 length was observed in type 1 diabetes patients in all four CD4+ subsets. Naive, central memory and regulatory TCRB repertoires appeared to be more alike among patients than among healthy donors. HLA sub-analyses involved small numbers of individuals, so any influence of HLA type on TCRB rearrangement remained unresolved. At VDJ recombination sites, patients with type 1 diabetes made fewer insertions and deleted more nucleotides, a pattern implying thymic rearrangement abnormalities.

V gives up 1 base and J gives up 8 bases, and the segment between their germline ends measures 15 bases. Sequences SEHNR (CDR1) and FQNEAQ (CDR2) are obtained from the germline V gene (reference sequence). The CDR3 numbers 15 residues from cysteine through phenylalanine. Only the CDR3 region is kept as DNA, spanning 45 bases read in frame from base 1. All of the isolated RNA was reverse transcribed with the High Capacity cDNA Reverse Transcription Kit, so expressed TCRB transcripts were sequenced. Deep immunoSEQ sequencing was performed on naive, central memory and regulatory T cell samples, with an average of approximately 3.9 million total reads per sample. Sorted cells were lysed in RLT buffer, and RNA was extracted using DNase-treated RNeasy Micro or Mini kits according to cell number. To prevent cross-contamination, every cell subset was processed on its own, while patient and healthy donor samples were processed together. TCRB sequences were amplified from cDNA with the immunoSEQ multiplex PCR, producing 87-bp fragments spanning the CDR3 region. The amplicons were sequenced using the Illumina HiSeq platform. Per the authors' processing: Synthetic template baselines were used to correct PCR bias computationally, reads within Hamming distance 2 were collapsed together, and singletons that could not be merged were discarded. Reads were aligned against IMGT to assign V, D and J genes, CDR3 length and insertions or deletions at six rearrangement sites. Within each subset, clonotype counts were normalized to sorted cell number, and only after that were true diversity and Gini coefficients computed with the tcR R package. The overlap coefficient, calculated on TCRB nucleotide sequences, was used to quantify repertoire sharing. Out-of-frame TCRB sequences from naive cells were analyzed to stand in for the pre-selection repertoire. TCRdb's version of the immuneACCESS table is confined to in-frame rearrangements and falls short of the full clone set. An unresolved V gene accounts for under half of the shortfall where checked; the remainder is of unknown origin. The DNA was the basis for D and trimming; V, J and clone size are from that table. This sample has hundreds of thousands of clones in its table, and about 12% of those were observed once. In total, the top ten clones hold around 0.01% of the sample.

This clonotype originated in a woman younger than 30 with type 1 diabetes. The V and J genes are TRBV7-9 and TRBJ1-5, and possibly TRBD1, on 6 matching bases. Sequenced material: naive CD4+ T cells from blood. Taken with the paper, the label for cell subset or site translates to: true naive CD4+ T cells. The CDR3 is CASSLGPQGTEPQHF. The nucleotide sequence reads TGTGCCAGCAGCTTAGGACCACAGGGTACGGAGCCCCAGCATTTT.